The present entry profiles one TCR beta chain with its context. The antigen is unknown. This record belongs to a study of T cell repertoires in cytomegalovirus infection. MiXCR was run by TCRdb on the reads, yielding one entry per CDR3 protein. The profile covers about 830,000 distinct CDR3 sequences, with 30% to 35% appearing a single time and 9.5% to 15% taken by the ten largest. Broader study findings: What dominated the ex vivo response were HLA-C-restricted CMV-specific TCR beta clonotypes.

Germline V CDR1 and CDR2: LNHDA, SQIVND (reference sequence). The CDR3 runs to 15 residues. V was trimmed by 5 bases and J by 5 bases, leaving 16 bases between them. This TCR was sampled from a human donor in good health (CMV status not recorded). Some clones in this sample may be carry-over from other donors' samples. Sequenced here: cultured CD8+ T cells from PBMCs, sampled from culture after CMV antigen stimulation. J is TRBJ1-5 and V is TRBV19, with D unclear. The DNA of the CDR3 is TGTGCCAGTAGTGTCGGGGATCTAAGCGATCAGCCCCAGCATTTT. It encodes CASSVGDLSDQPQHF.